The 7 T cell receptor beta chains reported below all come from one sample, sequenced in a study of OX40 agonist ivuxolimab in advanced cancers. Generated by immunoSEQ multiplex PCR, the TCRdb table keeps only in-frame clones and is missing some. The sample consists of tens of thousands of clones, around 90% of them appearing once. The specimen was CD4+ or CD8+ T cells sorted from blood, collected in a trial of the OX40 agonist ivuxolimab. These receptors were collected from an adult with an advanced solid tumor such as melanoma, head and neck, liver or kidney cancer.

The CDR3 DNA follows: TGTGCCAGTATGAGGGGGACGGGGTGGCGAGAGACCCAGTACTTC. As protein: CASMRGTGWRETQYF. The chain combines TRBV7-2 with TRBJ2-5; the D gene is possibly TRBD1 (6 bases). Between the trimmed V and J ends, which lost 9 bases and 4 bases, there was a span of 21 bases. Germline V gene lookup returns CDR1 SGHTA and CDR2 FQGNSA. This CDR3 region has 15 residues.

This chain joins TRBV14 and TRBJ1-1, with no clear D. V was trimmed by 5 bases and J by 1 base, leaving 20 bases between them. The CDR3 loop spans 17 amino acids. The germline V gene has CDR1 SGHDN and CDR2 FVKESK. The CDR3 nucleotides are TGTGCCAGCAGCGAAGGGAGTTGGCGGGAAAAGAACACTGAAGCTTTCTTT. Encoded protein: CASSEGSWREKNTEAFF.

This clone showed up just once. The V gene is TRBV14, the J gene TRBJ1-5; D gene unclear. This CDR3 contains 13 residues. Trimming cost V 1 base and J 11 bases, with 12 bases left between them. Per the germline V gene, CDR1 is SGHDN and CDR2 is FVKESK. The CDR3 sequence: CASSQVSGAAQHF. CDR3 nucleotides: TGTGCCAGCAGCCAAGTATCCGGAGCAGCCCAGCATTTT.

The CDR3 nucleotides are TGTGCCACCTCTATGGGGGCCGGGCGGACAGATACGCAGTATTTT. This gives the protein CATSMGAGRTDTQYF. The chain has TRBV13 and TRBJ2-3; weak D call: TRBD1 (6 bases). The length of the CDR3 is 15 residues. V lost 10 bases to trimming and J lost 3 bases, with 20 bases between them. CDR1 PRHDT and CDR2 FYEKMQ come from the germline V gene (reference sequence).

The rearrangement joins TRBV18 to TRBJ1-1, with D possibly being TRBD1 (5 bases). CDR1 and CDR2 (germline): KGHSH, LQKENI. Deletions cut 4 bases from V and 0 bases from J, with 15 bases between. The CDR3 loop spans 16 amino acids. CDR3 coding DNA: TGTGCCAGCTCACACCCCCGGGACTCCATGAACACTGAAGCTTTCTTT. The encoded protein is CASSHPRDSMNTEAFF.

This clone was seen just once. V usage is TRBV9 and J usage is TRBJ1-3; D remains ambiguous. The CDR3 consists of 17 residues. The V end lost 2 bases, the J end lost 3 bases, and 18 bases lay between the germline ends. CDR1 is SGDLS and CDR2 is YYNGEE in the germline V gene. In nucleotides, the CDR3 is TGTGCCAGCAGCGTTGACCCAGCCGGTAGTAATGGAAACACCATATATTTT. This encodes CASSVDPAGSNGNTIYF.

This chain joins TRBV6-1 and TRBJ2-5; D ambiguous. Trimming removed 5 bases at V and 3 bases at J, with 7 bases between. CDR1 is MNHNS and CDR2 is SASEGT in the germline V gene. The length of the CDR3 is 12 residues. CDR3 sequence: CASSLAEETQYF. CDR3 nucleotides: TGTGCCAGCAGTTTGGCAGAAGAGACCCAGTACTTC.